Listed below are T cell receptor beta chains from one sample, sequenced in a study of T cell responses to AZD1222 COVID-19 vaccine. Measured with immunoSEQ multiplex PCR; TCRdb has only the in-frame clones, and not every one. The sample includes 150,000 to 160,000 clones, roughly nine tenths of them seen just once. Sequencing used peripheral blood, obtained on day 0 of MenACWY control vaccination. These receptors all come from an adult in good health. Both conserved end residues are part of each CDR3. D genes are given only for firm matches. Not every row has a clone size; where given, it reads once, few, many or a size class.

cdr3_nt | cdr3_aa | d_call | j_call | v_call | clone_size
TGTGCTAGTGGTTTGGTAGGAGCATCAGAGCAGTTCTTC | CASGLVGASEQFF | NA | TRBJ2-1 | TRBV12-5 | NA
TGTGCCAGCAGTTTAGGCCAAGATGGGGGCTACACCTTC | CASSLGQDGGYTF | NA | TRBJ1-2 | TRBV25-1 | NA
TGTGCCAGCAGCTTAGAAAGACTAGCGGGAGGGCCCAGGGAGCAGTTCTTC | CASSLERLAGGPREQFF | TRBD2 | TRBJ2-1 | TRBV7-9 | NA
TGCGCCAGCAGCCAGGGGGCCGGGGGGCGAAACAATGAGCAGTTCTTC | CASSQGAGGRNNEQFF | NA | TRBJ2-1 | TRBV4-3 | NA
TGTGCCACCAGTGAGGCCGGGACAGGGTACGAGCAGTACTTC | CATSEAGTGYEQYF | TRBD1 | TRBJ2-7 | TRBV24-1 | NA
TGTGCCAGCAGCTTAGAGGGGCTAGGCGATACGCAGTATTTT | CASSLEGLGDTQYF | NA | TRBJ2-3 | TRBV7-2 | NA
TGCGCCAGCGCCGGGACATTGGACACCGGGGAGCTGTTTTTT | CASAGTLDTGELFF | NA | TRBJ2-2 | TRBV5-1 | NA
TGCGCCAGCAGCTTACAATTCCGGGGCGGCTACACTGAAGCTTTCTTT | CASSLQFRGGYTEAFF | NA | TRBJ1-1 | TRBV5-1 | NA
TGTGCCAGCAGCCAAGAAAGGGGTTCACCCCTCCACTTT | CASSQERGSPLHF | NA | TRBJ1-6 | TRBV4-2 | NA
TGTGCCACCAGCAGACCTACCCCCACAGATACGCAGTATTTT | CATSRPTPTDTQYF | NA | TRBJ2-3 | TRBV15 | NA
TGTGCCAGCAGGGCTCCGAACACTGAAGCTTTCTTT | CASRAPNTEAFF | NA | TRBJ1-1 | TRBV6-5 | few
TGCGCCAGCAGCTTGGCCTCGTCTAACTACGAGCAGTACTTC | CASSLASSNYEQYF | NA | TRBJ2-7 | TRBV5-1 | NA
TGTGCCAGCAGCTTAATGACCTCTGGGGCCAACGTCCTGACTTTC | CASSLMTSGANVLTF | NA | TRBJ2-6 | TRBV7-3 | NA
TGCGCCAGCAGTCCGACAGGGGCTAACACTGAAGCTTTCTTT | CASSPTGANTEAFF | TRBD1 | TRBJ1-1 | TRBV10-1 | NA
TGTGCCAGCTCACCAGGCGCTAGTGGCGAGGGTGGCTACACCTTC | CASSPGASGEGGYTF | NA | TRBJ1-2 | TRBV18 | NA
TGTGCCAGCAGCTTAATGGGGGCTTCTAACTATGGCTACACCTTC | CASSLMGASNYGYTF | NA | TRBJ1-2 | TRBV7-9 | NA
TGCGCCAGCAGCTTGGGCGTTTGGGGAGGGAGCTCCACTCCAGATACGCAGTATTTT | CASSLGVWGGSSTPDTQYF | TRBD2 | TRBJ2-3 | TRBV5-1 | NA
TGCGCCAGCAGCTTATCGAGCGGACCCACCGGGGAGCTGTTTTTT | CASSLSSGPTGELFF | NA | TRBJ2-2 | TRBV5-1 | NA
TGCGCCAGCAGCTTGGCCGGGAGGGCGCTGGGTGGTGAGCAGTTCTTC | CASSLAGRALGGEQFF | TRBD2 | TRBJ2-1 | TRBV5-1 | NA
TGTGCCAGCTCACCACCGAGAGTGGCGGGAGCGGGCGCCTACAATGAGCAGTTCTTC | CASSPPRVAGAGAYNEQFF | TRBD2 | TRBJ2-1 | TRBV18 | NA
TGTGCCAGCAGCCAAGATCGGAGACAGGCCTCCTACGAGCAGTACTTC | CASSQDRRQASYEQYF | NA | TRBJ2-7 | TRBV14 | NA
TGCGCCAGCAGCTTGGCGGGGAGGGGAGGCACTGAAGCTTTCTTT | CASSLAGRGGTEAFF | NA | TRBJ1-1 | TRBV5-1 | NA
TGTGCCAGCAGCGTAAGGGACACCCTCTATGGCTACACCTTC | CASSVRDTLYGYTF | NA | TRBJ1-2 | TRBV9 | NA
TGTGCCAGCAGCACCGGGACAGGGATCCGAGGGGACACAGATACGCAGTATTTT | CASSTGTGIRGDTDTQYF | TRBD1 | TRBJ2-3 | TRBV28 | NA
TGCAGTGCTAGTAAGGGGTATGAGCAGTTCTTC | CSASKGYEQFF | NA | TRBJ2-1 | TRBV20-1 | NA
TGTGCCAGCAGCAAACCCGGAAACACCATATATTTT | CASSKPGNTIYF | NA | TRBJ1-3 | TRBV21-1 | NA
TGTGCCAGCAGCGGGCGGGAGGGCCCCTACGAGCAGTACTTC | CASSGREGPYEQYF | TRBD2 | TRBJ2-7 | TRBV7-8 | NA
TGTGCCAGCAGTGCCGAAGAGACCCAGTACTTC | CASSAEETQYF | NA | TRBJ2-5 | TRBV2 | NA
TGTGCCAGCAGTCCTACGTCTAGGGGTTACGAGCAGTACTTC | CASSPTSRGYEQYF | NA | TRBJ2-7 | TRBV27 | NA
TGTGCCAGCAGTGGCACGGACGGAGTCGCGGAGCAGTTCTTC | CASSGTDGVAEQFF | NA | TRBJ2-1 | TRBV28 | NA